Listed below are T cell receptor beta chains from one sample, sequenced in a study of blood T cell repertoires in COVID-19. Sequencing used immunoSEQ multiplex PCR; TCRdb keeps in-frame clones, though not all of them. The sample has 65,000 to 90,000 clones, 79% seen once. Sequencing was carried out using peripheral blood. The receptors stem from a man in his 60s with active or convalescent COVID-19. The CDR3 runs from the conserved cysteine through the conserved F or W. D genes are given only for firm matches. Clone size is given for some rows only: seen once, a few or many times, or a class if the clone is expanded.

TRBD1,.,TRBV19,TRBJ2-2,CASSRDRDGELFF,TGTGCCAGTAGCCGTGACAGGGACGGGGAGCTGTTTTTT
.,few,TRBV7-8,TRBJ1-1,CASRNRAPEAFF,TGTGCCAGCAGGAACAGGGCCCCTGAAGCTTTCTTT
.,.,TRBV7-9,TRBJ2-3,CASSLTLVPLVDTQYF,TGTGCCAGCAGCTTGACTCTGGTCCCTTTGGTGGATACGCAGTATTTT
TRBD1,.,TRBV7-9,TRBJ1-5,CASSLTGGQPQHF,TGTGCCAGCAGCTTGACAGGGGGTCAGCCCCAGCATTTT
.,once,TRBV11-2,TRBJ2-7,CASSLAAGNYYEQYF,TGTGCCAGCAGCTTAGCGGCAGGGAATTACTACGAGCAGTACTTC
TRBD1,.,TRBV28,TRBJ1-6,CASSLPRGRTSPLHF,TGTGCCAGCAGTTTACCCAGGGGGCGGACTTCACCCCTCCACTTT
TRBD2,once,TRBV19,TRBJ2-1,CASSRTSGAYNEQFF,TGTGCCAGTAGTCGGACTAGCGGGGCCTACAATGAGCAGTTCTTC
.,.,TRBV9,TRBJ2-1,CASSVDQGGHNEQFF,TGTGCCAGCAGCGTAGACCAGGGTGGCCACAATGAGCAGTTCTTC
TRBD2,.,TRBV7-2,TRBJ2-2,CASSPGEGPGELFF,TGTGCCAGCAGCCCTGGGGAGGGGCCCGGGGAGCTGTTTTTT
.,.,TRBV12-3/TRBV12-4,TRBJ1-1,CASSLGGAEAFF,TGTGCCAGCAGTTTAGGGGGCGCTGAAGCTTTCTTT
TRBD1,few,TRBV30,TRBJ2-7,CAWRRDRGYEQYF,TGTGCCTGGAGGCGGGACAGGGGATACGAGCAGTACTTC
.,.,TRBV7-2,TRBJ1-2,CASSQDSANYGYTF,TGTGCCAGCAGCCAGGACAGTGCTAACTATGGCTACACCTTC
.,.,TRBV5-1,TRBJ2-7,CASSLGRGRYEQYF,TGCGCCAGCAGCTTGGGAAGGGGCAGGTACGAGCAGTACTTC
TRBD1,.,TRBV24-1,TRBJ2-3,CATSEHNRGLYTDTQYF,TGTGCCACCAGTGAACATAACAGGGGGTTATACACAGATACGCAGTATTTT
.,.,TRBV5-1,TRBJ1-6,CASSLDPSPGMGSYNSPLHF,TGCGCCAGCAGCTTGGATCCTAGCCCGGGCATGGGGTCCTATAATTCACCCCTCCACTTT
.,.,TRBV3-1/TRBV3-2,TRBJ2-3,CASSQVNFLMHTDTQYF,TGTGCCAGCAGCCAAGTAAACTTCCTCATGCACACAGATACGCAGTATTTT
.,.,TRBV7-2,TRBJ1-3,CASSLLGYGNTIYF,TGTGCCAGCAGCTTACTCGGGTATGGAAACACCATATATTTT
.,.,TRBV2,TRBJ1-1,CARQGMNTEAFF,TGTGCCAGGCAGGGGATGAACACTGAAGCTTTCTTT
.,.,TRBV5-6,TRBJ1-1,CASSLPPGNTEAFF,TGTGCCAGCAGCTTGCCTCCAGGGAACACTGAAGCTTTCTTT
.,.,TRBV12-5,TRBJ2-3,CASGFSGSTDTQYF,TGTGCTAGTGGTTTTTCGGGGAGCACAGATACGCAGTATTTT
.,.,TRBV15,TRBJ1-5,CATSQDPRGQPQHF,TGTGCCACCAGCCAGGACCCCAGGGGTCAGCCCCAGCATTTT
TRBD1,.,TRBV5-1,TRBJ2-1,CASSQQGSSYNEQFF,TGCGCCAGCAGCCAACAGGGGAGCTCCTACAATGAGCAGTTCTTC